The clone carrying this T cell receptor beta chain was counted a single time. No antigen is known for it. Germline CDR1 MNHEY, CDR2 SMNVEV (reference sequence). Trimming at V came to 3 bases and at J to 10 bases, leaving 19 bases not matched to a gene. The CDR3 loop spans 18 amino acids. The data derive from a study of cytomegalovirus exposure and HLA in healthy donors. The study, taken as a whole, reports: In a later analysis, V- and J-gene trimming of beta chains associated with a DCLRE1C missense variant, replicated independently. In vitro confirmation showed three CMV-associated chains to be CMV antigen specific. In a later analysis, HLA-C alleles had the fewest associated TCRs, DRB1 alleles the most.

Vbeta (60) and Jbeta (13) primers were used in the PCR. Assay: immunoSEQ multiplex PCR; the TCRdb copy retains only in-frame clones and omits some. Found here are over 200,000 clones, under 90% of them singletons; the top ten hold over 1%. The clonotype comes from a human donor in good health. The V gene is TRBV27, the J gene TRBJ2-5; 11 bases line up with TRBD2. Sequencing input: PBMCs. The chain's CDR3 is CASSFGPSGRWGFGDQYF. The CDR3 region has the DNA TGTGCCAGCAGTTTCGGGCCTAGCGGGAGGTGGGGGTTCGGGGACCAGTACTTC.